This TCR beta chain was found in a study of cytomegalovirus exposure and HLA in healthy donors (dated by TCRdb to about 2017). Turning to the overall study: An earlier analysis of roughly 570 of the donors reported over 250 Gb of sequence data and 117 million unique TCR beta sequences obtained from 180 million or so T cells. Roughly 320 gigabases of sequencing data and tens of millions of unique TCR sequences made up an early release that covered approximately 620 HLA-typed donors. Among the roughly 400 genotyped donors, about 83% belonged to the genetic ancestry cluster associated with self-reported Caucasian donors. The study aimed to test whether signatures of past pathogen exposure could be identified by cataloging public T cell receptors. Using immunosequencing, the study profiled T cell repertoires from fewer than 700 subjects and related those repertoires to cytomegalovirus serostatus. A separate validation cohort of roughly 130 different subjects was used in addition to the roughly 640-subject first cohort. High-throughput TCR immunosequencing, statistical association of individual TCRs with disease status, and machine learning were combined to predict cytomegalovirus infection status. A later analysis re-examined previously published TCR beta repertoires from around 670 donors and added high-resolution HLA genotyping to investigate patterns of TCR occurrence. In the later analysis, no new phenotypic data were used to find candidate immune exposures; instead, reliance was placed on TCR beta sequences and their occurrence across donors. An earlier analysis of 587 of the donors used high-throughput TCR beta sequencing to judge whether each TCR beta V gene segment behaved as functional or pseudogenic. Donor age, sex, ethnicity and CMV serostatus were collected together with the repertoire data. Genome-wide SNP genotypes for about three fifths of the roughly 670 donors were used in a later genetic analysis, which treated that subset as a discovery cohort. Every repertoire in the discovery cohort had been generated on one and the same sequencing platform. HLA typing included class I and class II loci at four-digit resolution. Typing coverage differed by locus: A, B, C, DRB1 and DQB1 were typed in about 620-630 donors, DQA1 in 500 to 550, DPA1 in around 600, and DPB1 in roughly 470. About five DR-DQ haplotypes were handled as single units for association and clustering because linkage in the cohort was strong. Among about 400 genotyped donors of the cohort, an average of around 250,000 unique TCR beta nucleotide sequences was sequenced per donor, of which 15% to 20% were non-productive.

The cohort consisted of approximately 690 healthy bone marrow donors. At the time of sampling, all cohort members were nominally healthy, though unrecorded immune exposures were likely present. The donor was CMV seronegative and was included in the group of a few hundred seronegative cohort members. A peripheral blood sample was collected from each donor, and TCR beta sequencing was performed on peripheral blood mononuclear cells. Genomic DNA was extracted from the blood cell samples with the Qiagen DNeasy Blood Extraction Kit. Results the study describes overall, beyond this receptor: A further reported finding was that TCR beta sequences accurately predicted the HLA-A and HLA-B alleles for most subjects in the first cohort. Linkage disequilibrium might explain the correlated functional status among segregating V segments, but an unknown experimental factor could not be ruled out. Immune exposure information for the cohort was limited to CMV serostatus. A cluster of highly shared sequence variants was judged likely to represent a technical artifact of the sequencing pipeline. A later analysis found that HLA-associated TCR beta chains were more clonally expanded and had lower generation probabilities than equally common non-associated chains. In a later analysis, the rate of TCR association differed among HLA loci, with DRB1 alleles having the most associated TCRs and HLA-C alleles having the fewest. In a later analysis, over 15,000 TCR beta sequences were associated with specific HLA alleles at a false discovery rate of 0.05. HLA typing was unavailable for some donors at each locus, so association tests used only the typed subset. According to a later analysis, most CMV-associated TCR beta chains appeared to be HLA-restricted, and the HLA associations seemed to be driven largely by CMV exposure. Some 16 rarely observed V segments, including chromosome 9 orphons, were excluded from the earlier analysis of several hundred of the donors because counts were too low. When HLA alleles, especially DR and DQ, strongly co-occurred, attributing TCR associations to individual alleles was difficult. The authors suggested that the approach could potentially be generalized to other disease states and immunological phenotypes. While some public TCRs were present in many individuals, most TCR sequences turned up only very rarely across donors. In a later genetic analysis, fewer N-insertions in productive TCRs were reported among donors in an Asian-associated ancestry cluster than the roughly 700-donor mean. In a later analysis, several top co-occurrence clusters were reported to appear linked to parvovirus B19, influenza, CMV and Epstein-Barr virus. In a later genetic analysis, a missense DCLRE1C variant was associated with V-gene and J-gene trimming of TCR beta chains, and the association was replicated in an independent cohort. The cohort was sequenced for TCR beta chains only, and without alpha or paired-chain data the features that could be detected were limited. Presence/absence analyses assumed roughly uniform sequencing depth across donors, an assumption that may not hold. The study listed approximately 160 TCR beta chains as associated with cytomegalovirus. In both the original and validation cohorts, the classifier was reported to diagnose cytomegalovirus status with high specificity and sensitivity. In vitro tests confirmed that a few of the cytomegalovirus-associated TCR beta chains recognize cytomegalovirus antigens. In an earlier analysis of approximately 590 of the donors, most TCR beta V segments appeared in productive rearrangements about 87% or about 30% of the time, broadly matching IMGT annotations. Some IMGT-functional V segments, including TRBV6-2 and TRBV6-3, could not be told apart with the 87-base-pair reads, so those segments were excluded.

Library generation was performed with the immunoSEQ multiplex PCR assay. For the multiplex PCR, a mixture combining 60 forward primers for TCR Vbeta segments and 13 reverse primers for TCR Jbeta segments was used. The CDR3 region of rearranged TCR beta genes was amplified from genomic DNA by a multiplex PCR assay. Amplified TCR beta libraries were sequenced as 87-base-pair reads on the Illumina HiSeq System. Per the original workflow: A later analysis counted approximately 84 million unique TCR beta chains across the 666 repertoires, and 9.5 million to 11 million of these chains were shared by at least two donors. Raw reads were error-corrected and collapsed into unique sequences with a nearest-neighbor algorithm that merged closely related sequences to remove PCR and sequencing errors. V, D and J gene segments were assigned by aligning CDR3 sequences to IMGT reference sequences. For a sequence to be retained, a match of at least six nucleotides was required to both a V gene segment and a J gene segment. Rearrangements were classified as productive when the CDR3 lacked stop codons and remained in frame with V and J, and all other rearrangements were classified as non-productive. Following IMGT convention, CDR3 was defined as the stretch from the second conserved V-encoded cysteine to the conserved J-encoded phenylalanine. In an earlier analysis of roughly 610 of the donors, sequences lacking an unambiguous match to a single V gene segment were excluded. In an earlier analysis of a few hundred of the donors, a V segment was called functional when productive rearrangements were above 56.7%, and segregating when the standard deviation between donors exceeded 5%. To diagnose cytomegalovirus status from the catalog of TCR beta chain sequences, a statistical classification framework was built. V and J gene assignment, in a later analysis, came from comparing TCR nucleotide sequences with IMGT/GENE-DB human TR gene sequences. A later analysis assigned CDR3 sequences and most-parsimonious VDJ recombination scenarios with the TCRdist pipeline. In a later analysis, each TCR beta chain was defined by its CDR3 amino acid sequence together with its V-gene family, and reads lacking a unique V-gene family were excluded. To address suspected cross-contamination and a sequencing artifact, a later analysis removed around 590 highly shared, low-generation-probability nucleotide sequences. In a later analysis, a clonal expansion index for each public chain was calculated from normalized within-repertoire ranks of inferred template counts. In a later analysis, generation probabilities were computed with a VDJ recombination model fitted to out-of-frame rearrangements, and the resulting probabilities were checked against IGoR. In a later analysis, hypergeometric tests were used to score TCR-TCR, TCR-HLA and TCR-CMV co-occurrence, with a repertoire-size bias correction applied to TCR pairs. In a later analysis, false discovery rates were estimated by permuting HLA or CMV assignments 20 times. In a later analysis, co-occurring TCRs were grouped with DBSCAN, and TCRdist sequence similarity was added when clustering was performed within HLA-allele-positive subsets. Repertoires with fewer than 30,000 or more than 120,000 public chains, plus five repertoires with anomalous nucleotide sharing, were excluded from co-occurrence clustering. TCRdb took over this immuneACCESS table, retaining in-frame rearrangements with V and J assigned. Such tables are incomplete; in checked studies, under half of the missing clones stem from an unresolved V gene, and the remainder is unexplained. D and trimming come from the DNA, and the V and J calls and clone size come from that table. The sample has 90,000 to 100,000 clones on record, under 70% of them singletons. The ten top clones hold over 2% of the sample.

This clone was seen more than once but under ten times. Its specific antigen is unknown. No clone much larger than this one lies a single base away; base qualities are absent. CDR1 is given as SGHDT and CDR2 as YYEEEE, both from the germline V gene. There are 14 amino acids in the CDR3, from cysteine to phenylalanine inclusive. The only DNA kept is the CDR3, 42 bases in frame from the first base. V drops 3 bases and J drops 3 bases, leaving 10 bases in between. This sequence originates from a middle-aged man in good health and CMV-seronegative. The chain is assembled from TRBV5-6 and TRBJ1-5, with the D gene not confidently named. Sequenced material: PBMCs. The CDR3 sequence is CASSSRGSNQPQHF. The nucleotide sequence reads TGTGCCAGCAGCTCCCGGGGATCCAATCAGCCCCAGCATTTT. Where the CDR3 stops, the reference TRBV5-6 and TRBJ1-5 genes take over; the full variable domain is DAGVTQSPTHLIKTRGQQVTLRCSPKSGHDTVSWYQQALGQGPQFIFQYYEEEERQRGNFPDRFSGHQFPNYSSELNVNALLLGDSALYLCASSSRGSNQPQHFGDGTRLSIL.